The sample holds a few counts of the clone carrying this T cell receptor (beta chain). The data were produced by immunoSEQ multiplex PCR, yet TCRdb's version contains in-frame clones alone and is incomplete. The table includes fewer than 85,000 clones, over 70% detected once. CDR1 is SGDLS, CDR2 YYNGEE, per germline. The CDR3 is made up of 14 amino acids. V gave up 4 bases and J gave up 4 bases, with 12 bases separating them. These data originate in a study of OX40 agonist ivuxolimab in advanced cancers. This TCR was sampled from an adult with an advanced solid tumor such as melanoma, head and neck, liver or kidney cancer. The specimen comprised CD4+ or CD8+ T cells sorted from blood, sampled in a trial of the OX40 agonist ivuxolimab. The chain has TRBV9 and TRBJ1-3, with D possibly being TRBD1 (5 bases). Here the CDR3 DNA reads TGTGCCAGCAGCAAGGACACGGTCGGAAACACCATATATTTT. Translation gives CASSKDTVGNTIYF.